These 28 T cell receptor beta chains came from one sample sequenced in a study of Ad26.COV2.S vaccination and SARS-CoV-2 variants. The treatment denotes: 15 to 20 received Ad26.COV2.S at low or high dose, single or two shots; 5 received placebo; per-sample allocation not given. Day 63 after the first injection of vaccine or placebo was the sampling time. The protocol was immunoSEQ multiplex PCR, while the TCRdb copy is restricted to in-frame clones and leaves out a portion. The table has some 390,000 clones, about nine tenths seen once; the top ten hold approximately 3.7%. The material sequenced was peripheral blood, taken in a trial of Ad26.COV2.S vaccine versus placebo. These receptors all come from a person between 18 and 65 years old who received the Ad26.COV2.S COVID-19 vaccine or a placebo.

Written as DNA, the CDR3 is TGTGCCAGCTCACCAGGGGCGGGAGATACGCAGTATTTT. Its translation: CASSPGAGDTQYF. The V gene is TRBV18, the J gene TRBJ2-3; the D gene could be TRBD1 or TRBD2 (5 bases each). Germline lookup yields CDR1 KGHSH and CDR2 LQKENI. V lost 2 bases and J lost 5, with 8 bases in between. This CDR3 is 13 amino acids long.

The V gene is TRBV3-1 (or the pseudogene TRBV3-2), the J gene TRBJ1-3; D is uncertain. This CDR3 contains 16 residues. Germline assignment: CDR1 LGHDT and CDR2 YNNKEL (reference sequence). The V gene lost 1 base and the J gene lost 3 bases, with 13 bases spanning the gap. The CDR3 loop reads CASSQAPWAGGNTIYF. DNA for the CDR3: TGTGCCAGCAGCCAAGCCCCATGGGCGGGTGGAAACACCATATATTTT.

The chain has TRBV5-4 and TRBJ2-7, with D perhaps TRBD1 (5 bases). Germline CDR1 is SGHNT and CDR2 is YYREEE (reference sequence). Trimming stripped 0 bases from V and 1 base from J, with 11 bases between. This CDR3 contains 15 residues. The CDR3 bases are TGTGCCAGCAGCTTGGCCCCACAGGATTCCTACGAGCAGTACTTC. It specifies CASSLAPQDSYEQYF.

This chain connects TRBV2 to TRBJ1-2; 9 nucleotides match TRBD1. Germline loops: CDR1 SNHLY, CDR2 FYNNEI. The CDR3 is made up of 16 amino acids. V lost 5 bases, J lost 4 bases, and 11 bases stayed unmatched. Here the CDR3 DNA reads TGTGCCAGCAGTTATAGGAGGGACAGGGACGCCTATGGCTACACCTTC. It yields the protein CASSYRRDRDAYGYTF.

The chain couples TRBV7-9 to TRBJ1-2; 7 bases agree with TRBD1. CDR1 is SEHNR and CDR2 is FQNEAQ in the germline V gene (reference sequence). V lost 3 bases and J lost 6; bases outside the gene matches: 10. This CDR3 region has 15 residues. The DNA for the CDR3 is TGTGCCAGCAGCTTCACTCAGACAGGGAAGGATGGCTACACCTTC. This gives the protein CASSFTQTGKDGYTF.

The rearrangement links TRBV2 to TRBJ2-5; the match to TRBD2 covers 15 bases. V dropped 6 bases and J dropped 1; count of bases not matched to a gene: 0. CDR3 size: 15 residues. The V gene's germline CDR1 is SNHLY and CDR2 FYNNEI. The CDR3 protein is CASRGLAGGQETQYF. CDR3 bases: TGTGCCAGCAGGGGACTAGCGGGGGGCCAAGAGACCCAGTACTTC.

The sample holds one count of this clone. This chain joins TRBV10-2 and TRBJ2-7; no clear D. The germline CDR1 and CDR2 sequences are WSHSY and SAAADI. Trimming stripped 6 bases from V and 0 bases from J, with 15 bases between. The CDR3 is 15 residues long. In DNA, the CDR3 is TGCGCCAGCAGGACGGGCGGCCTTACCTCCTACGAGCAGTACTTC. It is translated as CASRTGGLTSYEQYF.

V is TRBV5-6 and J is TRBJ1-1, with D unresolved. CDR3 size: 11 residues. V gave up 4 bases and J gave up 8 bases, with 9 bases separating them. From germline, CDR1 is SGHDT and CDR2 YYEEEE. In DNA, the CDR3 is TGTGCCAGCAGCGGACCGGGGGAAGCTTTCTTT. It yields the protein CASSGPGEAFF. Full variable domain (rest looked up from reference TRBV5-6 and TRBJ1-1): DAGVTQSPTHLIKTRGQQVTLRCSPKSGHDTVSWYQQALGQGPQFIFQYYEEEERQRGNFPDRFSGHQFPNYSSELNVNALLLGDSALYLCASSGPGEAFFGQGTRLTVV.

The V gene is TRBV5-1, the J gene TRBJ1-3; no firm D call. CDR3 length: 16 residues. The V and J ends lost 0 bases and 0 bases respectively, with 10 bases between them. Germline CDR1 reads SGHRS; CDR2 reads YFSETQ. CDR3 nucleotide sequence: TGCGCCAGCAGCTTGGTGACCCCCGACTCTGGAAACACCATATATTTT. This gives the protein CASSLVTPDSGNTIYF.

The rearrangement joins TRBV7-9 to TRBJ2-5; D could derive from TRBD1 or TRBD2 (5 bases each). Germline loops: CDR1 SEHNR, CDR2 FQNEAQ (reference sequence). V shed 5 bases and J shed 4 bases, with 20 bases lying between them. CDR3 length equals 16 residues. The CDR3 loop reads CASSHRLWGLGETQYF. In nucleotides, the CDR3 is TGTGCCAGCAGCCACCGCCTGTGGGGGTTGGGAGAGACCCAGTACTTC.

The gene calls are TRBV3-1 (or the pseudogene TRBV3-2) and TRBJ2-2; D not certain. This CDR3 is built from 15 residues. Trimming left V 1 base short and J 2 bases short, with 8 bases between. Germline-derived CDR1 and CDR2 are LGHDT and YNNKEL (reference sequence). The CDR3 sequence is CASSQVVANTGELFF. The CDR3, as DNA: TGTGCCAGCAGCCAAGTTGTCGCCAACACCGGGGAGCTGTTTTTT.

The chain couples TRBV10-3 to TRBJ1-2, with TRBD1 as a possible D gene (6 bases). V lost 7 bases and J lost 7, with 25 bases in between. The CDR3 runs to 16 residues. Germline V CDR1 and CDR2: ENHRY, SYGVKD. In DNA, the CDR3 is TGTGCCATCACCCGATCCCCGGACGAGGGGGAGCGTGGCTACACCTTC. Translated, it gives CAITRSPDEGERGYTF.

CDR3: CASSSRGVDTQYF. As DNA, the CDR3 is TGTGCCAGCAGCTCCCGCGGGGTAGATACGCAGTATTTT. V is TRBV5-4 and J is TRBJ2-3, with a tentative D call TRBD2 (6 bases). The CDR3 has 13 residues. Germline loops: CDR1 SGHNT, CDR2 YYREEE (reference sequence). The V and J ends lost 3 bases and 5 bases respectively, with 10 bases between them.

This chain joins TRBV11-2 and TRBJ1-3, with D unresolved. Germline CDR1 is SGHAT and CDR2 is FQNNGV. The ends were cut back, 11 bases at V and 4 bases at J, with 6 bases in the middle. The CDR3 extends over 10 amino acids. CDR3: CASGGNTIYF. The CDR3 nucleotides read TGTGCCTCGGGGGGAAACACCATATATTTT.

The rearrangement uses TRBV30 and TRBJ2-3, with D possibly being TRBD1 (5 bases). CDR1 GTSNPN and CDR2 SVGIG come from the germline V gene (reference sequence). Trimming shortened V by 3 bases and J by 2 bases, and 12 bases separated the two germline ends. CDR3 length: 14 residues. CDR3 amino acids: CAWSLVDTTDTQYF. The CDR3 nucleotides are TGTGCCTGGAGCTTAGTGGACACCACAGATACGCAGTATTTT.

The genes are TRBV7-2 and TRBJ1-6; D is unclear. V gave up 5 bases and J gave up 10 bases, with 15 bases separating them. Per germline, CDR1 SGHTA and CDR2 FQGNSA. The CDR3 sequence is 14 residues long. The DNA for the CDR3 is TGTGCCAGCAGCCCCAGGAGGTTTAAGTCACCCCTCCACTTT. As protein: CASSPRRFKSPLHF.

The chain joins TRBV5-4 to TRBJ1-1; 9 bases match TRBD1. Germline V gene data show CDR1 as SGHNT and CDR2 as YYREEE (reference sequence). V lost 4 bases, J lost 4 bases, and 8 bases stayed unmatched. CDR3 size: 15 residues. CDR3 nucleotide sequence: TGTGCCAGCAGCCGCCTACTGGGACAGGGCACTGAAGCTTTCTTT. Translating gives CASSRLLGQGTEAFF.

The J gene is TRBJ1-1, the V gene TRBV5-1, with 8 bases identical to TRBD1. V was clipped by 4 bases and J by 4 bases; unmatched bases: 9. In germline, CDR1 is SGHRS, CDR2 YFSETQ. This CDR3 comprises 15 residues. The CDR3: CASSNGQGGGTEAFF. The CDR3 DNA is TGCGCCAGCAGCAACGGACAGGGAGGGGGCACTGAAGCTTTCTTT.

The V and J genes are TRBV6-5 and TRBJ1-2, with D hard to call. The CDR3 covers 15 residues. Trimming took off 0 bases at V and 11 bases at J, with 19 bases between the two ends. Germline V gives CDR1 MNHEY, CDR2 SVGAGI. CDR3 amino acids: CASSYSRVGILGYTF. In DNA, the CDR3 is TGTGCCAGCAGTTACTCGAGGGTTGGGATTCTAGGGTACACCTTC.

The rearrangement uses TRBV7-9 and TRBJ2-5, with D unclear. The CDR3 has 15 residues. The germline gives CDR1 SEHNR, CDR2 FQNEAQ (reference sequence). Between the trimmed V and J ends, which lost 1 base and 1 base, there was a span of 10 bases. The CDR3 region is CASSLGSAVQETQYF. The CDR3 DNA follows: TGTGCCAGCAGCTTAGGTTCAGCAGTCCAAGAGACCCAGTACTTC.

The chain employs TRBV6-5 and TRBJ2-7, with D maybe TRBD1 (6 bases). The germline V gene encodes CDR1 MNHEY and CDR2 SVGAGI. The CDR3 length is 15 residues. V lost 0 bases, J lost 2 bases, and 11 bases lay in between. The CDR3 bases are TGTGCCAGCAGTTACTCGCCGACAGGAACCTACGAGCAGTACTTC. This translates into CASSYSPTGTYEQYF.

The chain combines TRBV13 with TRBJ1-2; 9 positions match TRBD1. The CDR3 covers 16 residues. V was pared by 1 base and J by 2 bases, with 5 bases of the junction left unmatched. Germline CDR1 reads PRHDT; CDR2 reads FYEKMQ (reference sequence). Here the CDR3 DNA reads TGTGCCAGCAGCTTAGCCCCGGACAGGGGAAACTATGGCTACACCTTC. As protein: CASSLAPDRGNYGYTF.

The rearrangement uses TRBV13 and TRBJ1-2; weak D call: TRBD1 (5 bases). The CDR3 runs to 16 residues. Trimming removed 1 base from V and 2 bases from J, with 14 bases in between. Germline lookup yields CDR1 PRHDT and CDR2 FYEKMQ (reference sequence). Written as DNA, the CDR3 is TGTGCCAGCAGCTTAGCGGGGGTCTCAGCCAACTATGGCTACACCTTC. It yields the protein CASSLAGVSANYGYTF.

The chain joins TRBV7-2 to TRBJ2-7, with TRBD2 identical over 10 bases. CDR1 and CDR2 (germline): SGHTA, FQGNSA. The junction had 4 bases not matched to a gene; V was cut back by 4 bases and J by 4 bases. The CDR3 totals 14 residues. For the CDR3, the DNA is TGTGCCAGCAGCTATACTAGCGGGGCTTACGAGCAGTACTTC. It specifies CASSYTSGAYEQYF. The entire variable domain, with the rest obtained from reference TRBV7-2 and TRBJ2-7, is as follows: GAGVSQSPSNKVTEKGKDVELRCDPISGHTALYWYRQSLGQGLEFLIYFQGNSAPDKSGLPSDRFSAERTGGSVSTLTIQRTQQEDSAVYLCASSYTSGAYEQYFGPGTRLTVT.

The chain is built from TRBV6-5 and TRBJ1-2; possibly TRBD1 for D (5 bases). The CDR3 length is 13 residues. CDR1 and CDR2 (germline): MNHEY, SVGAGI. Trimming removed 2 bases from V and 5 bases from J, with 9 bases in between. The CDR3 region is CASSYRDGYGYTF. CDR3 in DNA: TGTGCCAGCAGTTACAGGGACGGTTATGGCTACACCTTC.

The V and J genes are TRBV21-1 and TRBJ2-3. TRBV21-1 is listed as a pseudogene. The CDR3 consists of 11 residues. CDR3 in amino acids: CASSKVDTQYF. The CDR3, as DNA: TGTGCCAGCAGCAAAGTCGATACGCAGTATTTT.

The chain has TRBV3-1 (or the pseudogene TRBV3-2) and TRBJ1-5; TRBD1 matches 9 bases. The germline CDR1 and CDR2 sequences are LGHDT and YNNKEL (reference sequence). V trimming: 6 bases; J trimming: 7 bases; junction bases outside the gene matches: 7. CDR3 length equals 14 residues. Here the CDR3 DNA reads TGTGCCAGCAGTCGGACAGGGGTTGGGCAGCCCCAGCATTTT. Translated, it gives CASSRTGVGQPQHF.

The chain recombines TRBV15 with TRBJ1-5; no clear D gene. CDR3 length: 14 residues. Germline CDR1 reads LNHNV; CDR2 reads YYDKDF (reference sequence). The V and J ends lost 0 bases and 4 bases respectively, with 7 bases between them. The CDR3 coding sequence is TGTGCCACCAGCAGAGATGCGGGGAATCAGCCCCAGCATTTT. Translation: CATSRDAGNQPQHF.